A single sample is the source of the 21 T cell receptor beta chains below, sequenced in a study of T cell repertoires in cytomegalovirus infection. TCRdb reanalysed the reads using MiXCR and keeps one entry per CDR3 protein. The sample yields a few hundred thousand distinct CDR3 sequences, about 42% seen once. Their specific antigens are unknown. Sequenced material: cultured PBMCs, taken from culture after CMV antigen stimulation. The source of these receptors is a human donor in good health (CMV status not recorded). Some clones in this sample may be carry-over from other donors' samples.

The chain recombines TRBV6-1 with TRBJ2-1; 12 bases fit TRBD2. Germline V gives CDR1 MNHNS, CDR2 SASEGT. There are 15 residues in the CDR3. Trimming cost V 3 bases and J 12 bases; bases outside gene matches: 9. The CDR3 DNA is TGTGCCAGCAGTGAGAGACTAGCGGGAGTTTTGGGGCAGTTCTTC. It is translated as CASSERLAGVLGQFF.

The chain uses TRBV27 and TRBJ2-3; 8 bases are shared with TRBD1. The CDR3 is 16 amino acids. The germline V gene encodes CDR1 MNHEY and CDR2 SMNVEV (reference sequence). The V gene end was trimmed by 5 bases and the J gene end by 5 bases; junction bases not matched to a gene: 12. The CDR3 reads CASSEGNQGAGDTQYF. The CDR3 region has the DNA TGTGCCAGCAGTGAAGGGAATCAGGGGGCGGGAGATACGCAGTATTTT.

This clonotype was seen repeatedly, ten times or more. The chain is built from TRBV7-2 and TRBJ2-5; 10 nucleotides match TRBD1. V was pared by 0 bases and J by 7 bases, with 8 bases of the junction left unmatched. The CDR3 sequence is 16 residues long. Per germline, CDR1 SGHTA and CDR2 FQGNSA. CDR3 amino acids: CASSLAGTGERMTQYF. The CDR3 DNA sequence: TGTGCCAGCAGCTTAGCCGGGACAGGGGAAAGAATGACCCAGTACTTC.

This rearrangement joins TRBV27 to TRBJ2-7; D might be TRBD2 (5 bases). Trimming removed 5 bases at V and 2 bases at J, with 19 bases between. Germline V CDR1 and CDR2: MNHEY, SMNVEV (reference sequence). This CDR3 has 16 residues. The CDR3 is CASSLLRPSGPYEQYF. The CDR3 DNA reads TGTGCCAGCAGTCTCCTTCGACCCAGCGGCCCCTACGAGCAGTACTTC.

The chain carries TRBV20-1 and TRBJ2-5, with 11 bases that match TRBD1. The CDR3 consists of 15 residues. Germline trimming cut 0 bases from V and 4 bases from J; bases unmatched to any gene: 4. Germline V gene data show CDR1 as DFQATT and CDR2 as SNEGSKA (reference sequence). CDR3 DNA: TGCAGTGCTAGAGACCCCGGGACAGGGGGAGAGACCCAGTACTTC. As protein: CSARDPGTGGETQYF.

This sequence joins TRBV7-9 and TRBJ2-7; a possible D gene is TRBD1 (6 bases). With 5 bases removed from V and 3 bases from J, the gap between germline ends came to 20 bases. This CDR3 has 16 amino acids. Germline lookup yields CDR1 SEHNR and CDR2 FQNEAQ (reference sequence). The DNA for the CDR3 is TGTGCCAGCAGCCCTCTTACAGGGCCGCGCTTCTACGAGCAGTACTTC. Translating gives CASSPLTGPRFYEQYF. The full variable domain, in which reference TRBV7-9 and TRBJ2-7 provide the parts outside the CDR3, is DTGVSQNPRHKITKRGQNVTFRCDPISEHNRLYWYRQTLGQGPEFLTYFQNEAQLEKSRLLSDRFSAERPKGSFSTLEIQRTEQGDSAMYLCASSPLTGPRFYEQYFGPGTRLTVT.

V is TRBV7-2 and J is TRBJ2-4; D possibly uses TRBD1 or TRBD2 (6 bases each). The V end lost 1 base, the J end lost 2 bases, and 9 bases lay between the germline ends. The CDR3 is made up of 15 amino acids. CDR1 and CDR2 from the germline V gene are SGHTA and FQGNSA. CDR3 sequence reads: CASSLGGGTKNIQYF. The CDR3 region has the DNA TGTGCCAGCAGCTTAGGAGGGGGGACCAAAAACATTCAGTACTTC. Drawing the rest from reference TRBV7-2 and TRBJ2-4, the complete variable domain is GAGVSQSPSNKVTEKGKDVELRCDPISGHTALYWYRQSLGQGLEFLIYFQGNSAPDKSGLPSDRFSAERTGGSVSTLTIQRTQQEDSAVYLCASSLGGGTKNIQYFGAGTRLSVL.

The V and J genes are TRBV27 and TRBJ2-2, with TRBD1 identical over 9 bases. After removal of 6 bases from V and 7 bases from J, the junction contained 6 bases not matched to a gene. Looked up from germline, CDR1 is MNHEY and CDR2 is SMNVEV (reference sequence). The CDR3 consists of 14 residues. The CDR3 DNA reads TGTGCCAGCAGCCACAGGGGGCAAGGCGGGGAGCTGTTTTTT. Amino acid sequence: CASSHRGQGGELFF.

The J gene is TRBJ2-7, the V gene TRBV7-6; D might be TRBD2 (6 bases). Germline V lookup: CDR1 SGHVS, CDR2 FNYEAQ. V shed 4 bases and J shed 3 bases, with 13 bases lying between them. The CDR3 sequence is 14 residues long. The DNA of the CDR3 is TGTGCCAGCAGCTCAAACTGGGAGGACTACGAGCAGTACTTC. Its protein product is CASSSNWEDYEQYF.

V usage is TRBV10-3 and J usage is TRBJ2-7; 8 nucleotides line up with TRBD2. The V gene end was trimmed by 6 bases and the J gene end by 0 bases; junction bases not matched to a gene: 4. This CDR3 is 14 amino acids long. Germline CDR1 is ENHRY and CDR2 is SYGVKD. The CDR3 DNA is TGTGCCATCAGCGTACTAGCGGACTCCTACGAGCAGTACTTC. Encoded protein: CAISVLADSYEQYF.

This clonotype was seen a handful of times. The DNA for the CDR3 is TGCAGTGCTGACAGGGAGCCTAATGAAAAACTGTTTTTT. This translates into CSADREPNEKLFF. The chain links TRBV20-1 to TRBJ1-4, with 7 bases identical to TRBD1. Germline CDR1 reads DFQATT; CDR2 reads SNEGSKA (reference sequence). V was pared by 5 bases and J by 3 bases, with 3 bases of the junction left unmatched. This CDR3 contains 13 residues.

The chain links TRBV11-2 to TRBJ2-7, with TRBD2 matching 9 bases. This CDR3 has 14 residues. The J segment lost 6 bases and the V segment lost 1 base, leaving 4 bases of the junction unmatched. CDR1 SGHAT and CDR2 FQNNGV come from the germline V gene. CDR3 amino acids: CASSLGGGRGEQYF. CDR3 coding DNA: TGTGCCAGCAGCTTAGGAGGCGGGAGGGGCGAGCAGTACTTC.

The table lists this clonotype with a few counts. The V and J genes are TRBV7-6 and TRBJ2-7; D perhaps matches TRBD1 (5 bases). The CDR3 sequence is 14 residues long. Trimming removed 5 bases from V and 2 bases from J, with 13 bases in between. CDR1 and CDR2 from the germline V gene are SGHVS and FNYEAQ. CDR3 residues: CASSIQVSPYEQYF. For the CDR3, the DNA is TGTGCCAGCAGCATACAGGTCTCCCCCTACGAGCAGTACTTC.

The chain links TRBV7-2 to TRBJ1-2, with TRBD1 matching 7 bases. After removal of 7 bases from V and 8 bases from J, the junction contained 13 bases not matched to a gene. This CDR3 spans 14 amino acids. Germline values: CDR1 SGHTA, CDR2 FQGNSA. CDR3 sequence: CASTPQGNFMGYTF. CDR3 in DNA: TGTGCCAGCACGCCACAGGGGAACTTTATGGGCTACACCTTC.

The rearrangement uses TRBV10-2 and TRBJ1-3; no definite D call. The CDR3 contains 11 residues. The germline V gene encodes CDR1 WSHSY and CDR2 SAAADI. V was pared by 5 bases and J by 9 bases, with 8 bases between. The CDR3 DNA follows: TGCGCCAGCAGTAACAATCGCACCATATATTTT. It encodes CASSNNRTIYF.

Remarks on this clonotype: As the CDR3 is not closed by the conserved phenylalanine or tryptophan, this likely results from a read error. J is TRBJ2-3 and V is TRBV7-9; D possibly corresponds to TRBD2 (6 bases). CDR1 and CDR2 from the germline V gene are SEHNR and FQNEAQ (reference sequence). Deletions cut 1 base from V and 5 bases from J, with 10 bases between. This CDR3 comprises 14 residues. The CDR3 is CASSLGVRGDTQYL. In DNA, the CDR3 is TGTGCCAGCAGCTTAGGAGTGCGGGGAGATACGCAGTATTTA.

This clonotype was seen only a few times. The genes are TRBV4-3 and TRBJ2-1, with 9 positions matching TRBD2. J was trimmed by 3 bases and V by 4 bases; bases with no gene match: 7. In germline, CDR1 is LGHNA, CDR2 YSLEER. This CDR3 is 16 amino acids long. The chain's CDR3 is CASSPAGGKFYNEQFF. The CDR3 bases are TGCGCCAGCAGCCCCGCGGGAGGGAAATTCTACAATGAGCAGTTCTTC.

The chain employs TRBV7-2 and TRBJ2-1; D is unclear. The ends were cut back, 1 base at V and 0 bases at J, with 10 bases in the middle. This CDR3 comprises 16 residues. The germline V gene has CDR1 SGHTA and CDR2 FQGNSA. DNA of the CDR3: TGTGCCAGCAGCTTAGATGCTTTCCTCTCCTACAATGAGCAGTTCTTC. Its translation: CASSLDAFLSYNEQFF. Supplemented by reference TRBV7-2 and TRBJ2-1, the full variable domain reads GAGVSQSPSNKVTEKGKDVELRCDPISGHTALYWYRQSLGQGLEFLIYFQGNSAPDKSGLPSDRFSAERTGGSVSTLTIQRTQQEDSAVYLCASSLDAFLSYNEQFFGPGTRLTVL.

This clonotype was detected only a few times. V is TRBV6-1 and J is TRBJ2-1; TRBD1 might be the D (5 bases). The V gene's germline CDR1 is MNHNS and CDR2 SASEGT. The CDR3 loop spans 16 amino acids. Trimming took off 3 bases at V and 0 bases at J, with 12 bases between the two ends. Here the CDR3 reads CASSDPKGPSYNEQFF. DNA for the CDR3: TGTGCCAGCAGTGACCCGAAGGGGCCCTCCTACAATGAGCAGTTCTTC.

This clonotype was counted only a few times. The chain has TRBV7-2 and TRBJ2-3; TRBD2 agrees at 11 bases. CDR3 length: 16 amino acids. From germline, CDR1 is SGHTA and CDR2 FQGNSA. After removal of 1 base from V and 10 bases from J, the junction contained 10 bases not matched to a gene. In DNA, the CDR3 is TGTGCCAGCAGCTTAGGTGTAGCGGGAGGGAAAAGTGCGCAGTATTTT. Its translation is CASSLGVAGGKSAQYF.

The chain recombines TRBV4-3 with TRBJ2-5; D unresolved. The germline CDR1 and CDR2 sequences are LGHNA and YSLEER. The V and J ends lost 4 bases and 5 bases respectively, with 17 bases between them. This CDR3 region has 15 residues. The CDR3 coding sequence is TGCGCCAGCAGCCTCGGAAGCCTACTCGGGGAGACCCAGTACTTC. It encodes CASSLGSLLGETQYF.